This record covers a single T cell receptor (beta chain). Its target is unknown. The CDR3 has 14 amino acids. Germline CDR1 reads MGHRA; CDR2 reads YSYEKL. The trim removed 8 bases at V and 8 bases at J, leaving 8 bases unmatched. This entry comes from a study of tumor-infiltrating lymphocytes in primary liver carcinoma. Background on the study: Primary liver carcinomas in the patients were surgically resected. Tumor staging was T1-T3 N0M0; sizes spanned roughly 4.2 to 10 cm across.

Findings and limits, study-wide: The overlap of tumor-adjacent and tumor-blood pairs was smaller than that of tumor region pairs.

From around 0.5 ug of total RNA, TCR beta-specific cDNA was reverse-transcribed using a constant-region primer. Construction of TCR beta libraries relied on three successive nested multiplex PCR rounds employing slightly modified ARM-PCR. Primers for the first two PCR rounds were TRBV1-TRBV30 forward primers and a C-beta reverse primer (approximately 9 cycles per round). TCRdb itself ran the multiplex PCR reads through MiXCR, one entry per CDR3 protein. The table lists about 320,000 distinct CDR3 sequences, more than 55% of them singletons. RNA was extracted from whole blood without cell sorting, alongside germline DNA.

This sequence originates from a man aged 35-49 years with primary liver carcinoma and hepatitis B virus infection. The sequencing input was peripheral blood. The V gene is TRBV4-1, the J gene TRBJ1-4; the match to TRBD1 covers 10 bases. The CDR3 reads CASGLGTGDEKLFF. The DNA for the CDR3 is TGCGCCAGCGGTCTCGGGACAGGGGACGAAAAACTGTTTTTT.